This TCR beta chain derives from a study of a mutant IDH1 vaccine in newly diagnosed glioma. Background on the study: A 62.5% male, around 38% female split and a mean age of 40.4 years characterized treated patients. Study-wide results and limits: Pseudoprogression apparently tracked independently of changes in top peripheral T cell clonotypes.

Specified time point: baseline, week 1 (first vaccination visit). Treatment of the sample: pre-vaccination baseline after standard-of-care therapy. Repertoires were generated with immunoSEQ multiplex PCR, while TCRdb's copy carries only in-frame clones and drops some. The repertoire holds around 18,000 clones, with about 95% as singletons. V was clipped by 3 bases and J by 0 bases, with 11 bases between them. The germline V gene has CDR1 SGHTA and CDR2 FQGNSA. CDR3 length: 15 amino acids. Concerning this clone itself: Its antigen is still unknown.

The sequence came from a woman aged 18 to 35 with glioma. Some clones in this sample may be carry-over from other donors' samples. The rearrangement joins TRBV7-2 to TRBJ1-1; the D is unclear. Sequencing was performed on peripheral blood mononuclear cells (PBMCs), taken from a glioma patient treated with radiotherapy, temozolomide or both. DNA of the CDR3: TGTGCCAGCAGCTTCCCGACACCTATGAACACTGAAGCTTTCTTT. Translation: CASSFPTPMNTEAFF.